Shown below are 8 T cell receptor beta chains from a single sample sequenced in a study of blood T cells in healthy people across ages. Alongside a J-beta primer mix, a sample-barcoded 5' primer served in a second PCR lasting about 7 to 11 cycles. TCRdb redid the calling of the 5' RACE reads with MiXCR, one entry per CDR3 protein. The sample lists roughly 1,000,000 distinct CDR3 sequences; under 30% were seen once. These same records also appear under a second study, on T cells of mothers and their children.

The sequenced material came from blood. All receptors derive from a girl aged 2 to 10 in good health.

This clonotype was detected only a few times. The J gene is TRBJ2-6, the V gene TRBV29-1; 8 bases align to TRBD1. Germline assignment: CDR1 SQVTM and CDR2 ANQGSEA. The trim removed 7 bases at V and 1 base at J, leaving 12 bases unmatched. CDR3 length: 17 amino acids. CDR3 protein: CSAAGTGFSSGANVLTF. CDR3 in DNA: TGCAGCGCAGCCGGGACAGGATTCTCTTCTGGGGCCAACGTCCTGACTTTC.

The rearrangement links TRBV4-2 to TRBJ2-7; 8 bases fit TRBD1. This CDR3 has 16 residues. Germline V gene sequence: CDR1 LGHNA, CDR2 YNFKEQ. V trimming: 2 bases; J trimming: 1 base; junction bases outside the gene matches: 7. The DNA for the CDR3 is TGTGCCAGCAGCCAACAGGACAGGGACCGATCCTACGAGCAGTACTTC. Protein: CASSQQDRDRSYEQYF.

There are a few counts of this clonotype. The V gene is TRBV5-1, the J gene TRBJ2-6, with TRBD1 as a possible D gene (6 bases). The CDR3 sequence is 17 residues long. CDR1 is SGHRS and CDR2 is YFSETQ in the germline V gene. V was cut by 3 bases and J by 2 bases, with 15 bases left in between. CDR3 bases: TGCGCCAGCAGCTCGCTACAGGGCGATACTGGGGCCAACGTCCTGACTTTC. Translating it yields CASSSLQGDTGANVLTF.

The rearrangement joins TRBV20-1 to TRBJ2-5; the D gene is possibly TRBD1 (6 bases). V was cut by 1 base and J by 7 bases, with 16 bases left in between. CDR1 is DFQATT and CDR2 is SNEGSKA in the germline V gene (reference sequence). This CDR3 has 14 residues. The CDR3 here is CSARGVGLGGTQYF. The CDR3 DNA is TGCAGTGCTAGAGGTGTGGGGCTAGGGGGGACCCAGTACTTC.

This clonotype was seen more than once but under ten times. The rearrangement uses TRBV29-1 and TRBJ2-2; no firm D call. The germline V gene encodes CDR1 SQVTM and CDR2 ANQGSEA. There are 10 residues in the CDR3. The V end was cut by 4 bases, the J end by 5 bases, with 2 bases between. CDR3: CSVGTGELFF. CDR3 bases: TGCAGCGTTGGAACCGGGGAGCTGTTTTTT.

This CDR3 reads CASSLNQRAQHF. The CDR3 DNA is TGTGCCAGCAGCTTAAATCAAAGGGCCCAGCATTTT. The chain couples TRBV7-2 to TRBJ1-5; D ambiguous. The germline V gene has CDR1 SGHTA and CDR2 FQGNSA. V dropped 2 bases and J dropped 11 bases, with 10 bases sitting between them. This CDR3 is built from 12 residues.

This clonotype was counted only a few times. CDR3 nucleotides: TGTGCCAGCAGCTTAGCACTAGCGGGTCCTAATGAGCAGTACTTC. Its translation is CASSLALAGPNEQYF. The chain has TRBV7-9 and TRBJ2-7, with 9 bases fitting TRBD2. Germline assignment: CDR1 SEHNR and CDR2 FQNEAQ (reference sequence). The CDR3 has 15 residues. With V trimmed by 0 bases and J by 7 bases, 7 bases remained unmatched.

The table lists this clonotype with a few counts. CDR3 DNA: TGTGCCAGCAGTTTATTAGGGGGTTCTAGCACAGATACGCAGTATTTT. As protein: CASSLLGGSSTDTQYF. V is TRBV27 and J is TRBJ2-3; weak D call: TRBD1 (6 bases). Germline assignment: CDR1 MNHEY and CDR2 SMNVEV (reference sequence). This CDR3 is built from 16 residues. V lost 1 base and J 0 bases, leaving 11 bases between the germline ends.